The 10 T cell receptor beta chains presented below share a single source sample, sequenced in a study of cytomegalovirus exposure and HLA in healthy donors (dated by TCRdb to about 2017). The library was built by means of the immunoSEQ multiplex PCR assay. A mixture of 60 forward primers for TCR Vbeta segments and 13 reverse primers for TCR Jbeta segments was used in the multiplex PCR. TCRdb provides this immuneACCESS table in a form limited to in-frame rearrangements. Some clones are lacking; in checked studies, under half of them reflect an unresolved V gene, and why the rest are absent is not known. Counted in this sample were 85,000 to 130,000 clones; about 75% of them appeared once. The leading ten clones occupy 4.5% to 7% of the sample. The sequenced sample consisted of PBMCs. All receptors derive from a man aged 60 to 75 in good health and CMV-seropositive.

This chain joins TRBV7-9 and TRBJ2-5; 9 bases are shared with TRBD1. J gave up 0 bases and V 5 bases, and 7 bases lay outside the gene matches. This CDR3 comprises 16 residues. CDR1 is SEHNR and CDR2 is FQNEAQ in the germline V gene (reference sequence). The DNA for the CDR3 is TGTGCCAGCAGCAAGCGGGACAGGGTTTACCAAGAGACCCAGTACTTC. Its protein product is CASSKRDRVYQETQYF.

This chain links TRBV6-1 with TRBJ1-2; possibly TRBD1 for D (5 bases). The CDR3 has 15 residues. Germline-derived CDR1 and CDR2 are MNHNS and SASEGT. V was shortened by 0 bases and J by 4 bases, with 12 bases between the two germline ends. CDR3 bases: TGTGCCAGCAGTGAAGCGCTTCCAGGGATCTATGGCTACACCTTC. Translated: CASSEALPGIYGYTF.

The J gene is TRBJ2-2, the V gene TRBV5-1; 7 nucleotides agree with TRBD2. J was trimmed by 3 bases and V by 4 bases; bases with no gene match: 6. There are 15 residues in the CDR3. In germline, CDR1 is SGHRS, CDR2 YFSETQ. CDR3 protein: CASSPGGVDTGELFF. CDR3 in DNA: TGCGCCAGCAGCCCGGGAGGAGTGGACACCGGGGAGCTGTTTTTT.

This clone was counted between two and nine times. This chain connects TRBV10-1 to TRBJ1-6; 9 bases align to TRBD1. After removal of 6 bases from V and 8 bases from J, the junction contained 8 bases not matched to a gene. The germline gives CDR1 WNHNN, CDR2 SYGVQD (reference sequence). The CDR3 consists of 15 residues. CDR3 DNA sequence: TGCGCCAGCAGCCGGGGACAGGGAATTGATTCACCCCTCCACTTT. It translates to CASSRGQGIDSPLHF.

A remark on this clone: Other DNA variants within this sample encode the same CDR3. V and J are TRBV11-2 and TRBJ2-7; 11 positions agree with TRBD1. The V gene end was trimmed by 5 bases and the J gene end by 4 bases; junction bases not matched to a gene: 1. The germline V gene has CDR1 SGHAT and CDR2 FQNNGV. The CDR3 sequence is 13 residues long. The CDR3 nucleotides read TGTGCCAGCAGCCGGGACAGGGGGTACGAGCAGTACTTC. Its translation: CASSRDRGYEQYF.

This clone was counted a single time. This chain uses TRBV10-2 with TRBJ2-7, with D unclear. Germline CDR1 is WSHSY and CDR2 is SAAADI. V lost 2 bases and J lost 6, with 8 bases in between. There are 12 residues in the CDR3. The CDR3, as DNA: TGCGCCAGCAGTGAGACGCCGGTCGAGCAGTACTTC. It encodes CASSETPVEQYF.

The chain employs TRBV7-2 and TRBJ2-3; D possibly corresponds to TRBD2 (6 bases). This CDR3 contains 15 residues. Trimming left V 0 bases short and J 5 bases short, with 12 bases between. In germline, CDR1 is SGHTA, CDR2 FQGNSA. The CDR3 here is CASSLAWGERDTQYF. The CDR3 DNA is TGTGCCAGCAGCTTAGCGTGGGGGGAGAGAGATACGCAGTATTTT. Full variable domain (missing parts from reference TRBV7-2 and TRBJ2-3): GAGVSQSPSNKVTEKGKDVELRCDPISGHTALYWYRQSLGQGLEFLIYFQGNSAPDKSGLPSDRFSAERTGGSVSTLTIQRTQQEDSAVYLCASSLAWGERDTQYFGPGTRLTVL.

This rearrangement joins TRBV7-7 to TRBJ1-1; D unclear. Trimming left V 5 bases short and J 0 bases short, with 7 bases between. Germline-derived CDR1 and CDR2 are SSHAT and FNYEAQ (reference sequence). There are 13 residues in the CDR3. Here the CDR3 reads CASSPVVNTEAFF. The CDR3 DNA reads TGTGCCAGCAGCCCGGTGGTGAACACTGAAGCTTTCTTT.

The rearrangement joins TRBV4-3 to TRBJ1-4; D not resolved. This CDR3 is built from 13 residues. Germline lookup yields CDR1 LGHNA and CDR2 YSLEER. Deletions cut 1 base from V and 7 bases from J, with 7 bases between. The CDR3 sequence: CASSQGRFEKLFF. The CDR3 region has the DNA TGCGCCAGCAGCCAAGGGAGGTTTGAAAAACTGTTTTTT.

V usage is TRBV5-5 and J usage is TRBJ2-2; D unresolved. Germline-derived CDR1 and CDR2 are SGHKS and YYEKEE (reference sequence). This CDR3 has 14 residues. Trimming stripped 0 bases from V and 4 bases from J, with 7 bases between. Here the CDR3 reads CASSLAPSTGELFF. The CDR3 coding sequence is TGTGCCAGCAGCTTGGCGCCGAGCACCGGGGAGCTGTTTTTT.